A selection of T cell receptor beta chains follows, all from one sample in a study of blood T cell repertoires in COVID-19. Data came from immunoSEQ multiplex PCR; TCRdb stores just in-frame clones and leaves some out. The data contain roughly 180,000 clones, about 86% of them seen just once; the ten biggest clones take up almost 1%. The sample taken for sequencing was peripheral blood. These receptors originate from a man aged 18-30 years with acute or convalescent COVID-19. The CDR3 runs from the conserved cysteine through the conserved F or W. The order of the fields is V gene, D gene, J gene, clone size, CDR3 DNA, CDR3 protein. The D gene is left open where the match is weak. Expanded clones are given a class, and other clones once, few, many or no size at all.

TRBV30	.	TRBJ1-4	.	TGTGCCTGGAGTGTATCGGGGGGGCTCCGGGAAAAACTGTTTTTT	CAWSVSGGLREKLFF
TRBV7-9	.	TRBJ1-1	.	TGTGCCAGCAGCTCGCGGGGGGCACGGGACACTGAAGCTTTCTTT	CASSSRGARDTEAFF
TRBV5-4	.	TRBJ2-7	.	TGTGCCAGCAGCCCTTCCGGACTGATCTCCGAGCAGTACTTC	CASSPSGLISEQYF
TRBV5-6	.	TRBJ1-1	.	TGTGCCAGCAGCTGGGTACGTTCGAATCGAGGCAGTGAAGCTTTCTTT	CASSWVRSNRGSEAFF
TRBV7-3	.	TRBJ2-3	.	TGTGCCAGCAGCCGTAGGGGGATGAACACAGATACGCAGTATTTT	CASSRRGMNTDTQYF
TRBV27	TRBD1	TRBJ1-1	once	TGTGCCAGCAGTTTAACTGGGACAGGGCTGACTGAAGCTTTCTTT	CASSLTGTGLTEAFF
TRBV7-9	TRBD2	TRBJ2-3	.	TGTGCCAGCAGGGAAACTAGCGGGGGCCACCTCGATACGCAGTATTTT	CASRETSGGHLDTQYF
TRBV7-3	TRBD2	TRBJ2-1	once	TGTGCCAGCAGCGCCACTAGCGGGGCAAATTACAATGAGCAGTTCTTC	CASSATSGANYNEQFF
TRBV5-1	TRBD1	TRBJ2-7	.	TGCGCCAGCAGCTTGGGGCCTTGGGGACAGGGGAGCTCCTACGAGCAGTACTTC	CASSLGPWGQGSSYEQYF
TRBV5-4	.	TRBJ2-1	.	TGTGCCAGCAGTTTCGGGGTCAGCTCCTACAATGAGCAGTTCTTC	CASSFGVSSYNEQFF
TRBV19	.	TRBJ1-4	.	TGTGCCAGTAGTATATCGCAACTTTCAACTAATGAAAAACTGTTTTTT	CASSISQLSTNEKLFF
TRBV27	TRBD1	TRBJ2-1	.	TGTGCCAGCAGTTTCTTCGGACAGGCCGCAGGGTACAATGAGCAGTTCTTC	CASSFFGQAAGYNEQFF
TRBV6-5	.	TRBJ1-5	few	TGTGCCAGCAGGGGGGAGGAGGCCCCTCAGCCCCAGCATTTT	CASRGEEAPQPQHF
TRBV10-3	.	TRBJ1-1	once	TGTGCCGCCGCCGGGGATAGGACTGAAGCTTTCTTT	CAAAGDRTEAFF
TRBV6-5	.	TRBJ1-6	few	TGTGCCAGCAGTTCCCTAGCCAGTACCTCACCCCTCCACTTT	CASSSLASTSPLHF
TRBV6-4	.	TRBJ2-2	.	TGTGCCAGCAGTGACTCCACTACCGGGGAGCTGTTTTTT	CASSDSTTGELFF
TRBV7-9	.	TRBJ1-1	.	TGTGCCAGCATCTTGCAGGCGAACACTGAAGCTTTCTTT	CASILQANTEAFF
TRBV27	.	TRBJ2-2	.	TGTGCCAGCAGCTCCCATAACGGGGTAACCGGGGAGCTGTTTTTT	CASSSHNGVTGELFF
TRBV12-5	TRBD2	TRBJ2-1	.	TGTGCTAGTGGTTCGGCGGGGGGCGGTTTAGATGAGCAGTTCTTC	CASGSAGGGLDEQFF
TRBV7-8	.	TRBJ1-6	.	TGTGCCAGCAGTCCCGGGACTTTGGGTTCACCCCTCCACTTT	CASSPGTLGSPLHF
TRBV2	.	TRBJ1-4	.	TGTGCCAGCAAGTTTCCCGGGACAAGTAATGAAAAACTGTTTTTT	CASKFPGTSNEKLFF
TRBV6-6	TRBD1	TRBJ2-2	few	TGTGCCAGCAAAGACAGGGTGAACACCGGGGAGCTGTTTTTT	CASKDRVNTGELFF
TRBV29-1	TRBD2	TRBJ2-5	once	TGCAGCGTTGAACTAGCGGGGGGTGGAGAGACCCAGTACTTC	CSVELAGGGETQYF
TRBV7-2	TRBD1	TRBJ1-2	.	TGTGCCAGCAGCTTAGCCAGGGGGAACTATGGCTACACCTTC	CASSLARGNYGYTF
TRBV7-2	TRBD1	TRBJ1-6	few	TGTGCCAGCAGGAGGGACAGGGCCCTTTCCTCCTATAATTCACCCCTCCACTTT	CASRRDRALSSYNSPLHF
TRBV27	.	TRBJ1-1	.	TGTGCCAGCAGTTTGGGGGGGAACACTGAAGCTTTCTTT	CASSLGGNTEAFF
TRBV6-2/TRBV6-3	.	TRBJ1-5	.	TGTGCCAGCAGTTACTCTTGGGCAGGCAATCAGCCCCAGCATTTT	CASSYSWAGNQPQHF
TRBV12-3/TRBV12-4	.	TRBJ2-3	.	TGTGCCAGCAGTTTGGGGCAGGGGGATACGCAGTATTTT	CASSLGQGDTQYF
TRBV27	TRBD1	TRBJ2-5	.	TGTGCCAGCAGTTTAATACAGGGGGCCCAAGAGACCCAGTACTTC	CASSLIQGAQETQYF
TRBV18	.	TRBJ2-2	once	TGTGCCAGCTCACCACCGGGGCAGAGGAACACCGGGGAGCTGTTTTTT	CASSPPGQRNTGELFF
TRBV18	TRBD1	TRBJ2-7	.	TGTGCCAGCTCACAAGGGACAGTCTACGAGCAGTACTTC	CASSQGTVYEQYF
TRBV4-1	.	TRBJ2-3	.	TGCGCCAGCAGCCAAGATAACCCCACAGGCCAAAGGGCGCAGTATTTT	CASSQDNPTGQRAQYF
TRBV30	TRBD1	TRBJ1-2	.	TGTGCCTGCACGGACAGGGGCAACTATGGCTACACCTTC	CACTDRGNYGYTF
TRBV18	TRBD1	TRBJ1-2	.	TGTGCCAGCTCACCTGGGACAGGTTCCAACTATGGCTACACCTTC	CASSPGTGSNYGYTF
TRBV27	TRBD1	TRBJ1-4	.	TGTGCCAGCAGTTCCCGGACAGGGGGCAATCCAGAAAAACTGTTTTTT	CASSSRTGGNPEKLFF
TRBV18	TRBD1	TRBJ1-1	few	TGTGCCAGCTCACGCGCGGACAGGGTGAACACTGAAGCTTTCTTT	CASSRADRVNTEAFF
TRBV11-2	.	TRBJ1-2	.	TGTGCCAGCAGCCCCGGGACACCTCTCGCCTATGGCTACACCTTC	CASSPGTPLAYGYTF